Listed below are T cell receptor beta chains from one sample, sequenced in a study of naive and memory T cell subsets. Using its own MiXCR run on the UMI-ligation and nested PCR reads, TCRdb lists one record per CDR3 protein. The repertoire includes about 21,000 distinct CDR3 sequences, 9.5% to 12% of them detected once, and 15% to 20% sits in the top ten. The sample consisted of central memory CD8+ T cells from blood. These receptors were taken from a human donor in good health. The CDR3 runs from the conserved cysteine through the conserved F or W. D genes are given only for firm matches. Clone size is shown for a subset of rows, as once, few, many or a class of expanded clone.

TGCAGTGCTAGAGATAGCGGGAGCTCCTACGAGCAGTACTTC,CSARDSGSSYEQYF,TRBV20-1,few,TRBD2,TRBJ2-7
TGCAGTGCCCCGATACCGGGAGATGTCCACGAGCAGTACTTC,CSAPIPGDVHEQYF,TRBV20-1,NA,NA,TRBJ2-7
TGTGCCAGCATCGCGGGCACCGGGGAGCTGTTTTTT,CASIAGTGELFF,TRBV7-9,NA,NA,TRBJ2-2
TGCGCCAGCAGCCAAGTCGTGAACACTGAAGCTTTCTTT,CASSQVVNTEAFF,TRBV4-3,few,NA,TRBJ1-1
TGTGCCAGCAGTTTTATAGGGGGCAGGGATGGCTACACCTTC,CASSFIGGRDGYTF,TRBV12-3/TRBV12-4,few,TRBD1,TRBJ1-2
TGTGCCATCAGTGAGTGGCAGGGATCCTACAATGAGCAGTTCTTC,CAISEWQGSYNEQFF,TRBV10-3,NA,NA,TRBJ2-1
TGTGCCAGCAGCTTGGGGGGGACAATCCAAGAGACCCAGTACTTC,CASSLGGTIQETQYF,TRBV5-6,NA,NA,TRBJ2-5
TGTGCCATCAGTGACAGGGGGCTGTCAGAACATCAATACGAGCAGTACTTC,CAISDRGLSEHQYEQYF,TRBV10-3,few,TRBD1,TRBJ2-7
TGTGCCAGCAGCCAAGACTACGCGGCGGGAGAGGGATATGAGCAGTTCTTC,CASSQDYAAGEGYEQFF,TRBV3-1,NA,TRBD2,TRBJ2-1
TGTGCCAGCAGCTTAGGACTGGCTCTTAGCGGGAGGGGTGAGACCCGGTACTTC,CASSLGLALSGRGETRYF,TRBV11-2,NA,TRBD2,TRBJ2-5
TGCAGCGTTGATTTAGGCGACTACGAGCAGTACTTC,CSVDLGDYEQYF,TRBV29-1,NA,NA,TRBJ2-7
TGTGCCAGCAGACAAGACAGGGGCTCGATGAACACTGAAGCTTTCTTT,CASRQDRGSMNTEAFF,TRBV12-3/TRBV12-4,medium-sized,TRBD1,TRBJ1-1
TGTGCCATCCCGGCCCCATCGCGGGGCTACACCTTC,CAIPAPSRGYTF,TRBV7-9,NA,NA,TRBJ1-2
TGTGCCAGCAGTACCGGACAGAAAAATGAAAAACTGTTTTTT,CASSTGQKNEKLFF,TRBV6-5,medium-sized,NA,TRBJ1-4
TGCAGTGCTATAGCGCCAGGGAGTCAGCCCCAGCATTTT,CSAIAPGSQPQHF,TRBV20-1,many,NA,TRBJ1-5
TGCAGCGTTGCCCGGGCTTCTGAAGCTTTCTTT,CSVARASEAFF,TRBV29-1,many,NA,TRBJ1-1
TGTGCCAGCAGTTTCGCACAGGGGGCTGAAGCTTTCTTT,CASSFAQGAEAFF,TRBV27,many,TRBD1,TRBJ1-1
TGCGCCAGCAGTGAGTCGACGGTCGAGGTCGCATTGGTGCAGTTCTTC,CASSESTVEVALVQFF,TRBV10-2,NA,NA,TRBJ2-1
TGCGCCAGCAGCCTGACAGTGTCCTTACCCTACGAGCAGTACTTC,CASSLTVSLPYEQYF,TRBV5-1,few,NA,TRBJ2-7
TGTGCCAGCAGCGTAGGTCAGAGCGTGAGAAATGAGCAGTTCTTC,CASSVGQSVRNEQFF,TRBV9,NA,NA,TRBJ2-1
TGTGCCAGCAGTGCCGGCAGAGCGAACACCGGGGAGCTGTTTTTT,CASSAGRANTGELFF,TRBV7-8,few,NA,TRBJ2-2
TGTGCCAGCAGCCCGGGGACTAGCGGAGACAATGAGCAGTTCTTC,CASSPGTSGDNEQFF,TRBV7-9,few,TRBD2,TRBJ2-1
TGTGCCAGCAGCTTAGCAGCAGGCGCTCAAGAGACCCAGTACTTC,CASSLAAGAQETQYF,TRBV7-9,many,NA,TRBJ2-5
TGTGCCAGTAGTCCGATTACCGCCAGGGGCGCGGGAGAGACCCAGTACTTC,CASSPITARGAGETQYF,TRBV19,NA,NA,TRBJ2-5
TGTGCCAGCAGCGCGCCCCTAGGGGGAGGGCCCTCTCATGAGCAGTTCTTC,CASSAPLGGGPSHEQFF,TRBV9,NA,NA,TRBJ2-1
TGCAGCGTTGAAGCGGGGCTCTCGAGTAGCACAGATACGCAGTATTTT,CSVEAGLSSSTDTQYF,TRBV29-1,few,NA,TRBJ2-3
TGTGCCAGCAGCCATACAGGGGGCGCGGGAGAGACCCAGTACTTC,CASSHTGGAGETQYF,TRBV5-5,many,TRBD1,TRBJ2-5
TGTGCCAGCAGTTATCGCCCAGGGGCTAGTGAAAAACTGTTTTTT,CASSYRPGASEKLFF,TRBV6-6,few,NA,TRBJ1-4
TGTGCCAGCAGCCAAGATCCCCAGTCCCCAGATACGCAGTATTTT,CASSQDPQSPDTQYF,TRBV14,many,NA,TRBJ2-3
TGCAGCGTTGAAGCAGGGTCGAACACCGGGGAGCTGTTTTTT,CSVEAGSNTGELFF,TRBV29-1,many,NA,TRBJ2-2
TGTGCCAGCAGCGGGCTAGCGGGAGCGACCACAGATACGCAGTATTTT,CASSGLAGATTDTQYF,TRBV2,many,TRBD2,TRBJ2-3
TGTGCCAGCAGCTTCACCAGGGGAAAAAACACCATATATTTT,CASSFTRGKNTIYF,TRBV13,few,NA,TRBJ1-3
TGTGCCACCAGTGATAGAGACAGCCTTAACTACAATGAGCAGTTCTTC,CATSDRDSLNYNEQFF,TRBV24-1,medium-sized,NA,TRBJ2-1
TGTGCCAGCAGCTTAACTAGCGGGAGATCGGGTGAGCAGTTCTTC,CASSLTSGRSGEQFF,TRBV7-3,few,TRBD2,TRBJ2-1
TGTGCCATCAGTGAGTCACGTCCCCGGCGGGAGTTCTACGAGCAGTACTTC,CAISESRPRREFYEQYF,TRBV10-3,many,TRBD2,TRBJ2-7
TGCAGTGCGCCGACAGGGGTGGGATATGGCTACACCTTC,CSAPTGVGYGYTF,TRBV20-1,few,TRBD1,TRBJ1-2
TGTGCCAGCAGCTCTGACAGGGGGAATCAGCCCCAGCATTTT,CASSSDRGNQPQHF,TRBV5-5,NA,TRBD1,TRBJ1-5
TGCGCCAGCAGCCAAGTTCGGGATAGCTCCTACGAGCAGTACTTC,CASSQVRDSSYEQYF,TRBV4-3,NA,NA,TRBJ2-7
TGTGCCAGCAGCCCTTCCGGACAGGGGTGGAATAATGAAAAACTGTTTTTT,CASSPSGQGWNNEKLFF,TRBV3-1,few,TRBD1,TRBJ1-4
TGTGCCAGCAGCCAAGATGGAGTGGACATGACCTACGAGCAGTACTTC,CASSQDGVDMTYEQYF,TRBV14,many,NA,TRBJ2-7
TGTGCCAGCAGCTTAACGGGAGCCGGCTATGGCTACACCTTC,CASSLTGAGYGYTF,TRBV7-9,NA,NA,TRBJ1-2
TGTGCCAGCAGTCGATTTAGCGGGACTAGCACAGATACGCAGTATTTT,CASSRFSGTSTDTQYF,TRBV2,few,TRBD2,TRBJ2-3
TGTGCCAGCAGTTTACCCGGGACAGGAAAAGAGACCCAGTACTTC,CASSLPGTGKETQYF,TRBV28,few,TRBD1,TRBJ2-5
TGCAGCGTTGGACAGTCCTACGAGCAGTACTTC,CSVGQSYEQYF,TRBV29-1,NA,NA,TRBJ2-7
TGTGCCACCAGCAGAGATCGGACAGCTAATCAGCCCCAGCATTTT,CATSRDRTANQPQHF,TRBV15,NA,NA,TRBJ1-5
TGTGCCAGCAGTGAACTAGCGGGAGACCAAGAGACCCAGTACTTC,CASSELAGDQETQYF,TRBV6-1,NA,TRBD2,TRBJ2-5
TGTGCCAGCAGCCCGGACAGTAGCAATCAGCCCCAGCATTTT,CASSPDSSNQPQHF,TRBV4-2,NA,NA,TRBJ1-5
TGTGCCAGCAGCCCCTACAACGGGGAGGGGAACACCGGGGAGCTGTTTTTT,CASSPYNGEGNTGELFF,TRBV7-3,many,TRBD2,TRBJ2-2
TGTGCCAGCAGCTTAAAAGCAGGAGGGGTAACTGAAGCTTTCTTT,CASSLKAGGVTEAFF,TRBV11-2,many,NA,TRBJ1-1
TGTGCCAGCAGTTTTTGGTCCGGGGACGAGCAGTACTTC,CASSFWSGDEQYF,TRBV27,NA,NA,TRBJ2-7
TGTGCCACCAGCATACCTAATCAGCCCCAGCATTTT,CATSIPNQPQHF,TRBV15,many,NA,TRBJ1-5
TGCGCCAGCAGCCGGGCGGGTTCCTTTAGTGGCTACACCTTC,CASSRAGSFSGYTF,TRBV4-3,few,NA,TRBJ1-2
TGTGCCAGCAGCTTGGAAGGGGACGAGCAGTACTTC,CASSLEGDEQYF,TRBV5-6,few,NA,TRBJ2-7
TGTGCCACCAGCAGAGGGATCCAGGGGGAGGCCACTGAAGCTTTCTTT,CATSRGIQGEATEAFF,TRBV15,few,TRBD1,TRBJ1-1
TGTGCCAGCAGCTGGGACAGCTTATATGGCTACACCTTC,CASSWDSLYGYTF,TRBV3-1,NA,TRBD1,TRBJ1-2
TGTGCCAGCAGTTACTCCGGGACTAGTAGTTCCTACGAGCAGTACTTC,CASSYSGTSSSYEQYF,TRBV6-2/TRBV6-3,many,TRBD2,TRBJ2-7
TGCACCAGACCGAGGGGGGGCCAGTCCTATAATTCACCCCTCCACTTT,CTRPRGGQSYNSPLHF,TRBV1,many,NA,TRBJ1-6
TGCGCCAGCAGCCAAGAGTCCAGCGGGAGGGGGGCGGACATTCAGTACTTC,CASSQESSGRGADIQYF,TRBV4-3,NA,TRBD2,TRBJ2-4
TGTGCCAGTAGTCTCGGACAGGGAAGCTCCTACGAGCAGTACTTC,CASSLGQGSSYEQYF,TRBV19,few,TRBD1,TRBJ2-7
TGTGCCAGCAGTGAAACAAGGTCGTACACCGGGGAGCTGTTTTTT,CASSETRSYTGELFF,TRBV2,few,NA,TRBJ2-2